This T cell receptor beta chain derives from a study of T cell responses to AZD1222 COVID-19 vaccine. Regarding this clone: Its matching antigen is unknown.

Sequencing used immunoSEQ multiplex PCR; TCRdb keeps in-frame clones, though not all of them. In the table there are about 140,000 clones, around nine tenths of which are singletons. General observations from the study: Elevations in Spike-specific TCR breadth and depth followed administration of two AZD1222 doses. Donors in the cohort were predominantly white British and more often female, and clonal diversity was possibly underestimated. Just a handful of AZD1222 recipients tested seropositive at baseline.

The analysis combined second doses at about 4 or about 12 weeks. Trimming cost V 3 bases and J 1 base, with 7 bases left between them. CDR3 size: 13 residues. CDR1 is SGHDT and CDR2 is YYEEEE in the germline V gene. V gene TRBV5-6 combines with J gene TRBJ1-1, with unresolved D. This sequence originates from an adult who received the AZD1222 COVID-19 vaccine. The input for sequencing was peripheral blood, taken 28 days after the second AZD1222 dose. The CDR3, as DNA: TGTGCCAGCAGCTACCCCGCGAACACTGAAGCTTTCTTT. This codes for CASSYPANTEAFF.